This T cell receptor (beta chain) was sequenced during a study of post-analysis software for immune sequencing data. Unique molecular identifiers tagged the TCR beta cDNA libraries. TCRdb itself ran the PCR reads through MiXCR, one entry per CDR3 protein. The data contain some 690,000 distinct CDR3 sequences, 59% of them singletons. Findings of the study overall: The study found significantly lower normalized Chao1 diversity in multiple sclerosis patients than in controls. Relative to controls, patients had roughly five TRBV segments at higher frequency, with TRBV5-6, TRBV5-1 and TRBV20-1 among these.

Germline V lookup: CDR1 SGHDT, CDR2 YYEEEE. V was shortened by 5 bases and J by 5 bases, with 10 bases between the two germline ends. This CDR3 comprises 12 residues. About this clonotype: Its antigen remains unknown.

The TCR originated in a girl aged 2 to 9 with multiple sclerosis. This chain joins TRBV5-6 and TRBJ1-1, with D uncertain. Material: blood. Written as DNA, the CDR3 is TGTGCCAGCAGTCAAGTACGAACTGAAGCTTTCTTT. Protein: CASSQVRTEAFF.